Below are 11 T cell receptor beta chains sequenced from a single sample in a study of T cells after posttransplantation cyclophosphamide. TCRdb's table, derived via immunoSEQ multiplex PCR, lists solely in-frame clones and lacks some. This sample carries tens of thousands of clones, none of them present only once. The sample comprised PBMCs. The origin of the receptors is a man aged 40-55 years in good health, CMV-negative, and a related stem cell transplant donor.

This clone has at least ten counts. The CDR3 sequence is CASSSPDKANGNTIYF. In DNA form, the CDR3 reads TGTGCCAGCAGTTCTCCTGACAAGGCAAACGGAAACACCATATATTTT. The rearrangement joins TRBV6-5 to TRBJ1-3, with D unclear. The CDR3 totals 16 residues. CDR1 is MNHEY and CDR2 is SVGAGI in the germline V gene. Trimming cost V 4 bases and J 4 bases, with 17 bases left between them.

This chain connects TRBV28 to TRBJ1-6; a weak D match, TRBD1 (6 bases). CDR3 length: 14 residues. The V end lost 5 bases, the J end lost 8 bases, and 13 bases lay between the germline ends. Germline-derived CDR1 and CDR2 are MDHEN and SYDVKM. The CDR3 coding sequence is TGTGCCAGCAGTCTTCCGGACAGAGATTCACCCCTCCACTTT. Translating it yields CASSLPDRDSPLHF.

Ten or more counts support this clone. The V gene is TRBV5-6, the J gene TRBJ1-3, with 9 bases identical to TRBD1. In germline, CDR1 is SGHDT, CDR2 YYEEEE. The CDR3 runs to 16 residues. Trimming at V came to 2 bases and at J to 2 bases, leaving 5 bases not matched to a gene. The CDR3 sequence is CASSFPRTGAGNTIYF. CDR3 sequence (DNA): TGTGCCAGCAGCTTTCCCCGGACAGGGGCTGGAAACACCATATATTTT.

This clone was detected ten times or more. V and J are TRBV5-4 and TRBJ2-1; 13 bases fit TRBD2. CDR3 length: 15 amino acids. The ends lost 4 bases at V and 8 bases at J; junction bases unmatched: 6. Germline-derived CDR1 and CDR2 are SGHNT and YYREEE (reference sequence). The CDR3 DNA follows: TGTGCCAGCAGCCCGAGGACTAGCGGGAGTTATGAGCAGTTCTTC. It codes for CASSPRTSGSYEQFF.

This clone came up many times. The chain carries TRBV9 and TRBJ2-1, with D maybe TRBD1 (6 bases). V was clipped by 3 bases and J by 5 bases, with 9 bases between them. Germline V lookup: CDR1 SGDLS, CDR2 YYNGEE. The CDR3 has 13 residues. The CDR3 spells CASSGGQNNEQFF. The CDR3 nucleotides are TGTGCCAGCAGCGGAGGACAGAACAATGAGCAGTTCTTC.

This clone has a handful of counts. The chain employs TRBV7-2 and TRBJ2-5; maybe TRBD1 (6 bases). The DNA end lines up better with TRBJ2-7; the J call may be wrong. Germline V gene lookup returns CDR1 SGHTA and CDR2 FQGNSA. The CDR3 loop spans 14 amino acids. The CDR3, as DNA: TGTGCCAGCAGCCGAGACAGGACAAGGAACGAGCAGTACTTC. This gives the protein CASSRDRTRNEQYF.

This clone has ten or more counts. J is TRBJ2-7 and V is TRBV19; TRBD1 agrees at 8 bases. This CDR3 region has 15 residues. V shed 3 bases and J 1 base; nucleotides not matched to a gene: 5. Germline V gene data show CDR1 as LNHDA and CDR2 as SQIVND (reference sequence). The CDR3: CASSIGTGNSYEQYF. CDR3 DNA sequence: TGTGCCAGTAGTATCGGGACAGGTAATTCCTACGAGCAGTACTTC.

This clone was picked up many times. V usage is TRBV9 and J usage is TRBJ2-1; D is unresolved. In germline, CDR1 is SGDLS, CDR2 YYNGEE. V lost 4 bases and J 7 bases, leaving 15 bases between the germline ends. This CDR3 comprises 14 residues. The CDR3 is CASSSGVVGNEQFF. CDR3 nucleotides: TGTGCCAGCAGCTCCGGAGTCGTCGGGAATGAGCAGTTCTTC.

Many counts were recorded for this clone. The rearrangement uses TRBV5-4 and TRBJ2-3; 7 bases align to TRBD2. The CDR3 is 14 residues long. V lost 8 bases and J lost 1; bases outside the gene matches: 7. The germline V gene encodes CDR1 SGHNT and CDR2 YYREEE (reference sequence). CDR3 in DNA: TGTGCCAGTGGTCTAGCGGCAGGCACAGATACGCAGTATTTT. This sequence encodes CASGLAAGTDTQYF.

This clone was seen many times. The chain is built from TRBV10-3 and TRBJ1-1, with 9 bases lining up with TRBD1. The germline V gene encodes CDR1 ENHRY and CDR2 SYGVKD. J gave up 5 bases and V 9 bases, and 7 bases lay outside the gene matches. The CDR3 spans 13 residues. The CDR3 nucleotides are TGTGCCATGTCCGGGACAGGGAGGACTGAAGCTTTCTTT. Amino acids: CAMSGTGRTEAFF.

This clone was recorded a few times. The chain is built from TRBV11-2 and TRBJ1-1; D possibly corresponds to TRBD1 (6 bases). CDR3 length: 15 residues. V was clipped by 5 bases and J by 1 base, with 14 bases between them. Germline-derived CDR1 and CDR2 are SGHAT and FQNNGV. The CDR3 nucleotides are TGTGCCAGCAGCCTCGGTGGACAGAGGAACACTGAAGCTTTCTTT. This sequence encodes CASSLGGQRNTEAFF.